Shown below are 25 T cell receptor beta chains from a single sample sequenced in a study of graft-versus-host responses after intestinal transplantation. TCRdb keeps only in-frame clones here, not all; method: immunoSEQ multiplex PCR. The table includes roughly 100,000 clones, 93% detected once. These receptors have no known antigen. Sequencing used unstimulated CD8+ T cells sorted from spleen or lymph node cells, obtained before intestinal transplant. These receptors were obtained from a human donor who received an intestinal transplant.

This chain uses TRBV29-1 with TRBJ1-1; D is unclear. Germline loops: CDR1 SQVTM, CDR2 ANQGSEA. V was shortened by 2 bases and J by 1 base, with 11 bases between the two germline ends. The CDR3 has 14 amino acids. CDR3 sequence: CSVEIGLANTEAFF. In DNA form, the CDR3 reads TGCAGCGTTGAAATAGGCCTTGCGAACACTGAAGCTTTCTTT.

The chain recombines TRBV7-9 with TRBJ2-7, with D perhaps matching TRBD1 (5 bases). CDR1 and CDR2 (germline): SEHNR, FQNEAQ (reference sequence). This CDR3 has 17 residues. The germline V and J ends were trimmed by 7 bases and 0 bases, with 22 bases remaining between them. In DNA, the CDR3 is TGTGCCAGCACCAAAACACTGCAGGGCAAGCGCTCCTACGAGCAGTACTTC. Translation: CASTKTLQGKRSYEQYF.

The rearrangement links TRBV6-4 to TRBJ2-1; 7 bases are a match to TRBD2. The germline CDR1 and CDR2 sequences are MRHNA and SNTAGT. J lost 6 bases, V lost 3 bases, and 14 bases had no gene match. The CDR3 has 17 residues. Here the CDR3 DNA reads TGTGCCAGCAGTGAAGACGGGAGACTAGCCCCCCGCAATGAGCAGTTCTTC. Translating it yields CASSEDGRLAPRNEQFF.

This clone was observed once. CDR3 sequence (DNA): TGTGCCAGCAGCACCTCTTTAGCGGGGGGCGCCTACGAGCAGTACTTC. The encoded protein is CASSTSLAGGAYEQYF. This rearrangement joins TRBV9 to TRBJ2-7; 10 positions match TRBD2. This CDR3 has 16 amino acids. CDR1 SGDLS and CDR2 YYNGEE come from the germline V gene. Trimming removed 4 bases from V and 2 bases from J; junction bases left unmatched: 9.

In DNA form, the CDR3 reads TGCGCCAGCAGCCAAGAATTAGCGGGGGGGCCGTTGGATGAGCAGTTCTTC. As protein: CASSQELAGGPLDEQFF. The chain couples TRBV4-1 to TRBJ2-1, with 11 nucleotides matching TRBD2. The CDR3 is made up of 17 amino acids. Germline CDR1 MGHRA, CDR2 YSYEKL. Trimming at V came to 0 bases and at J to 8 bases, leaving 9 bases not matched to a gene.

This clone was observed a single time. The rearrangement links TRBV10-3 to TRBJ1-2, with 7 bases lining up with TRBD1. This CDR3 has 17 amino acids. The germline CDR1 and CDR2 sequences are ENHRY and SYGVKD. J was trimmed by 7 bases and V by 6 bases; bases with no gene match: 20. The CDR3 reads CAIREAGTATFEVGYTF. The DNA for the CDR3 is TGTGCCATCAGGGAGGCCGGGACAGCGACCTTTGAAGTTGGCTACACCTTC.

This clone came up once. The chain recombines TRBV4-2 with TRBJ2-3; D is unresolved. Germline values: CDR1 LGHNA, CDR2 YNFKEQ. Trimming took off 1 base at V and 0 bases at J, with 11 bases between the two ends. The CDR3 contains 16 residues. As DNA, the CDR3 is TGTGCCAGCAGCCAAGTACAAGACTCTAGCACAGATACGCAGTATTTT. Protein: CASSQVQDSSTDTQYF.

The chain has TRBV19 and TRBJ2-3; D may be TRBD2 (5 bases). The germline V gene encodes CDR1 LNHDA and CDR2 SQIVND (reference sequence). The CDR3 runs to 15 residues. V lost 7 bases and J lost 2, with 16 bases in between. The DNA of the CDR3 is TGTGCCAGTAAATTCGGGAAAGTGGCCACAGATACGCAGTATTTT. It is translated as CASKFGKVATDTQYF.

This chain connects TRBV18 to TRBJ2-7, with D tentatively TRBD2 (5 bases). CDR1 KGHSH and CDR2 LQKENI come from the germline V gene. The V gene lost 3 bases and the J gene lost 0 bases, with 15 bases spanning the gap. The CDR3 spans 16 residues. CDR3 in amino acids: CASSPKSGRGSYEQYF. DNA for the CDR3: TGTGCCAGCTCACCGAAATCCGGACGGGGCTCCTACGAGCAGTACTTC.

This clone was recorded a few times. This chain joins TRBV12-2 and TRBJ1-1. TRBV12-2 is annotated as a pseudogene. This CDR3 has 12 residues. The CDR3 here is CASRLRAERAFF. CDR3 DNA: TGTGCAAGTCGCTTAAGGGCAGAAAGGGCTTTCTTT.

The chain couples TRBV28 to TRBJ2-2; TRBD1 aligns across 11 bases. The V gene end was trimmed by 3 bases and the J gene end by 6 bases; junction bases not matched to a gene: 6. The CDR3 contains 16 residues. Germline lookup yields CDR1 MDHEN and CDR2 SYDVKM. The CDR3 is CASSFPDRGHAGELFF. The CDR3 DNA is TGTGCCAGCAGTTTCCCGGACAGGGGGCACGCCGGGGAGCTGTTTTTT.

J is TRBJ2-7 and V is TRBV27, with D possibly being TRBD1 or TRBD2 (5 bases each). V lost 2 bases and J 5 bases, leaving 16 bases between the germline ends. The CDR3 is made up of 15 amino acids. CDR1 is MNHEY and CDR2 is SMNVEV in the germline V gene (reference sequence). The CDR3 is CASSLTPGAGHEQYF. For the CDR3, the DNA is TGTGCCAGCAGTTTAACGCCCGGGGCGGGTCACGAGCAGTACTTC.

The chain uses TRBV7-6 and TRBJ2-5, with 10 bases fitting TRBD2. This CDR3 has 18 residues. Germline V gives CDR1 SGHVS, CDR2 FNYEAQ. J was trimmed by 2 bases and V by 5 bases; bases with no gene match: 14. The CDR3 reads CASSPRAVAGGNQETQYF. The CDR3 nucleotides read TGTGCCAGCAGCCCGCGGGCTGTAGCGGGGGGAAATCAAGAGACCCAGTACTTC.

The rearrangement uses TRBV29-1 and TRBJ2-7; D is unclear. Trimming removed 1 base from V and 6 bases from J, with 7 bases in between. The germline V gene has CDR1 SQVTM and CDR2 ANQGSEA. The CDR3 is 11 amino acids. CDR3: CSVEGVGEQYF. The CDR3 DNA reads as TGCAGCGTTGAAGGCGTCGGCGAGCAGTACTTC.

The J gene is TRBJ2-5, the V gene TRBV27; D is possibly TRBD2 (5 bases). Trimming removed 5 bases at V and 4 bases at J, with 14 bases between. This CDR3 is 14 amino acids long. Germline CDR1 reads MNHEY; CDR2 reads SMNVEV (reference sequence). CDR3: CASSNSDFGETQYF. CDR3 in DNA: TGTGCCAGCAGTAACTCGGACTTCGGAGAGACCCAGTACTTC.

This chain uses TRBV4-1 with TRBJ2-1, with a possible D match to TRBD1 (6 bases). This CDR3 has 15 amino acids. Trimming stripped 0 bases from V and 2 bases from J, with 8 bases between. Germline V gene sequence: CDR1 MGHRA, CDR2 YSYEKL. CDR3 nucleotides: TGCGCCAGCAGCCAAGAACCAGGGGCCTACAATGAGCAGTTCTTC. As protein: CASSQEPGAYNEQFF.

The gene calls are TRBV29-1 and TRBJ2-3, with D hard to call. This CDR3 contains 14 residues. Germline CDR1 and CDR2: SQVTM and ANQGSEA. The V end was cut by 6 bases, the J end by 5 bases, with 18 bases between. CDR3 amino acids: CSVTVPGSGDTQYF. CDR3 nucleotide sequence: TGCAGCGTCACTGTTCCCGGTTCTGGAGATACGCAGTATTTT.

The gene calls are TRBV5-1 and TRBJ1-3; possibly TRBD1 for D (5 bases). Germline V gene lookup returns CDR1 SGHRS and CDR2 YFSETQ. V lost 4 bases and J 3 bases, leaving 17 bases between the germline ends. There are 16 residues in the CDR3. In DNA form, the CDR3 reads TGCGCCAGCAGCATAGACAGCTCAAGGCTTGGAAACACCATATATTTT. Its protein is CASSIDSSRLGNTIYF.

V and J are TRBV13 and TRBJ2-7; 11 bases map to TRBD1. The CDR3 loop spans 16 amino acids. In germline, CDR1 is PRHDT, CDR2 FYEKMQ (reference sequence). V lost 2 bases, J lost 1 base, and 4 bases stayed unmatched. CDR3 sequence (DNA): TGTGCCAGCAGCTTACTTGGGACAGGGGGGTCCTACGAGCAGTACTTC. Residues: CASSLLGTGGSYEQYF.

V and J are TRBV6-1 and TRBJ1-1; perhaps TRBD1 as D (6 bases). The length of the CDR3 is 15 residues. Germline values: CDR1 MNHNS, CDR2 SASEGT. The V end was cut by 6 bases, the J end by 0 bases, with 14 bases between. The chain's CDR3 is CASRPPGALNTEAFF. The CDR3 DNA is TGTGCCAGCAGACCGCCGGGGGCCCTGAACACTGAAGCTTTCTTT.

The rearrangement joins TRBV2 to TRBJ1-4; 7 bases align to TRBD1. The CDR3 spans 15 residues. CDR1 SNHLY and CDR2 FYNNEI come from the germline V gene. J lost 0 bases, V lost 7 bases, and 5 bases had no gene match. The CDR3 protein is CASKVTGATNEKLFF. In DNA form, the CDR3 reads TGTGCCAGCAAAGTAACAGGGGCAACTAATGAAAAACTGTTTTTT.

CDR3: CASSIGSLGASGEQYF. The CDR3 coding sequence is TGTGCCAGCAGCATCGGGTCGTTGGGGGCCTCGGGCGAGCAGTACTTC. The V gene is TRBV5-6, the J gene TRBJ2-7, with D perhaps matching TRBD1 (6 bases). This CDR3 is built from 16 residues. V lost 4 bases and J lost 6, with 23 bases in between. Looked up from germline, CDR1 is SGHDT and CDR2 is YYEEEE.

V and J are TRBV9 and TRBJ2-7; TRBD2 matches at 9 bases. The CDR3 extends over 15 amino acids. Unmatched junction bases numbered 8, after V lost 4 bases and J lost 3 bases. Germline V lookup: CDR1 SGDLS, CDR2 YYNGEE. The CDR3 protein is CASSPGGLAHYEQYF. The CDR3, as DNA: TGTGCCAGCAGCCCTGGGGGACTAGCCCACTACGAGCAGTACTTC.

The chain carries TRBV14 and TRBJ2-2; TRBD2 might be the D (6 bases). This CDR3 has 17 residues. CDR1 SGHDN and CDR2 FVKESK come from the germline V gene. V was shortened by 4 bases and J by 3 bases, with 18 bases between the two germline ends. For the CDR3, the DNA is TGTGCCAGCAGCCCGGGAGTATCCACAGAATACACCGGGGAGCTGTTTTTT. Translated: CASSPGVSTEYTGELFF.

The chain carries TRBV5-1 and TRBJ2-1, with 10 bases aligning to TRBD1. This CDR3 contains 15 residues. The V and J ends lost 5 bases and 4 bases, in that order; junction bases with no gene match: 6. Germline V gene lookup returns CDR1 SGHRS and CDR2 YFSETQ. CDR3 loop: CASRPQGQGYNEQFF. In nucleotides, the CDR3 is TGCGCCAGCAGACCTCAGGGACAGGGGTACAATGAGCAGTTCTTC. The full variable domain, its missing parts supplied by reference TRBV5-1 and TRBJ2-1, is KAGVTQTPRYLIKTRGQQVTLSCSPISGHRSVSWYQQTPGQGLQFLFEYFSETQRNKGNFPGRFSGRQFSNSRSEMNVSTLELGDSALYLCASRPQGQGYNEQFFGPGTRLTVL.